Sequencing of this T cell receptor (beta chain) was carried out in a study of metastatic and nonmetastatic thyroid tumors. Regarding the study as a whole: Across blood and tumor, TCR beta diversity in malignant thyroid tumors was reportedly significantly higher than in benign nodules.

All patients were treatment-naive before thyroid surgery. A note on this clone: Its specificity is not known.

TCRdb reassembled clones from the PCR reads with MiXCR. This sample carries 39,000 or so clones, more than 15% of them seen once, and the ten largest clones take around 20%. Sequencing was carried out using blood. The TCR originated in a female donor with papillary thyroid cancer or a benign thyroid nodule (not recorded which). Some clones in this sample may be carry-over from other donors' samples.

CDR3 nucleotide sequence: TGTGCCAGCAGCCCCAGGACAGGGGGCCTCTACGAGCAGTACTTC. It encodes CASSPRTGGLYEQYF. This chain connects TRBV11-2 to TRBJ2-7, with 11 bases lining up with TRBD1. The CDR3 has 15 amino acids. Germline lookup yields CDR1 SGHAT and CDR2 FQNNGV. The V gene end was trimmed by 5 bases and the J gene end by 3 bases; junction bases not matched to a gene: 6.